This T cell receptor (beta chain) is drawn from a study of read filtering for tumor transcriptome and immune sequencing. The CDR3 is made up of 14 amino acids. V shed 6 bases and J shed 1 base, with 10 bases lying between them. CDR1 MNHEY and CDR2 SMNVEV come from the germline V gene (reference sequence). This clonotype showed up many times. The library was built from roughly 400 ng RNA with molecular barcoded adaptors for alpha/delta and beta/gamma chains. TCRdb passed the reads through MiXCR, listing each CDR3 protein once. Found here are tens of thousands of distinct CDR3 sequences, approximately 19% of them singletons; the top ten hold about 14%.

This chain joins TRBV27 and TRBJ1-5; D is ambiguous. Specimen: a population of CD138-negative cells sorted from bone marrow. This TCR was sampled from a donor at least 40 years old with multiple myeloma. The CDR3 loop is CASRRTQSNQPQHF. The CDR3 nucleotides are TGTGCCAGCAGACGGACCCAGAGCAATCAGCCCCAGCATTTT.